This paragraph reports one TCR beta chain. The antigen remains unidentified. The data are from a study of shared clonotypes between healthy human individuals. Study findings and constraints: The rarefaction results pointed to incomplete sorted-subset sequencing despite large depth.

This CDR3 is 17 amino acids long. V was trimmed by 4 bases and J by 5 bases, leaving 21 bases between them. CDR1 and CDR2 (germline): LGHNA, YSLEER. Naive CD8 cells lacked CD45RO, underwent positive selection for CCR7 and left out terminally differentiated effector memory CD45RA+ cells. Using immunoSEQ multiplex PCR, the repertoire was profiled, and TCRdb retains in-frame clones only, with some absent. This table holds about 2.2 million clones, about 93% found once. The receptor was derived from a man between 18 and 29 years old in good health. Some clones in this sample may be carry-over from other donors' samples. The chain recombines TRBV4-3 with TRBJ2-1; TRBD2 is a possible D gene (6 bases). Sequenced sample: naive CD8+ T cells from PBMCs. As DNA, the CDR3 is TGCGCCAGCAGCCGACTTACTGGGTGGGAGGAAAACAATGAGCAGTTCTTC. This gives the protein CASSRLTGWEENNEQFF.